The entry below gives a single TCR beta chain sequence along with its context. The antigen is undetermined. Sequence at one end of the junction differs from germline and may be a read error. These data belong to a study of tumor and adjacent non-tumor tissue in lung cancer. Study-level findings and limits: Significantly higher TCR diversity was found in tumor than normal lung. In normal lung, the top 100 clones were significantly more dominant than in tumor.

The template was RNA from unsorted bulk tissue. More than 3 cm separated this lung sample from the edge of the tumor. TCRbeta libraries were built with three rounds of nested PCR, modified from ARM-PCR. TCRdb used MiXCR to reprocess the multiplex PCR reads, holding one entry per CDR3 protein. In the table there are some 68,000 distinct CDR3 sequences, more than 75% of which are singletons. This CDR3 spans 15 amino acids. In germline, CDR1 is MNHEY, CDR2 SVGAGI. The material sequenced was distant non-tumor lung tissue. J is TRBJ2-7 and V is TRBV6-5; D is possibly TRBD2 (6 bases). The clonotype originates from a man between 60 and 70 years old with non-small cell lung cancer. Here the CDR3 DNA reads TGTGCCAGCTGTTACTCGAGACGGGAGACGGCCGAGCAGTACTTT. As protein: CASCYSRRETAEQYF.